This paragraph reports one TCR beta chain. Its recognized antigen is unknown. An end of the junction does not agree with germline; a read error may underlie this. This record comes from a study of tumor and adjacent non-tumor tissue in lung cancer (dated by TCRdb to the late 2010s). Looking at the study overall: Of the cohort, about 11 patients had adenocarcinoma, 2 had squamous cell carcinoma and 1 had small cell lung cancer. Over 25 paired specimens, one tumor and one normal lung sample per patient, were profiled by TCRbeta CDR3 sequencing. Bulk TCRbeta repertoires were compared between lung tumor tissue and matched distant non-tumor lung tissue obtained from 15 or so lung cancer patients. Ages among the 15 or so patients ranged from roughly 30 to 76 years, there were about ten men and 5 women, and disease was at TNM stage I to III. In total, sequencing yielded 125,075,908 productive TCRbeta reads, which works out to an average of roughly 4.2 million reads per sample. What the study reported, not specific to this receptor: With only about 16 patients in the cohort, the authors noted that larger samples and more detailed clinical data are needed. TCR diversity was significantly higher in younger patients, and higher tumor TCR diversity was associated with shorter overall and disease-free survival. The methods do not name the sequencing platform or mention unique molecular identifiers. Because peripheral blood was not sequenced, blood TCRbeta repertoires in the lung cancer patients of the study were not examined. In normal lung, the top 100 clones accounted for a significantly larger cumulative share of the repertoire than in tumor tissue. Significantly higher TCR diversity (inverse Simpson) was observed in tumor tissue than in normal lung tissue (around 450 vs 150, P = 0.0075, Mann-Whitney U test).

Receptor amplification or capture employed multiplex PCR. The sequencing machine was an Illumina HiSeq 2500. TCRbeta libraries were built by three rounds of nested PCR using primers (Table S4), following protocols modified from ARM-PCR. Before sequencing, PCR products of 200-500 bp were excised from the gel and purified with the QIAquick gel extraction kit. Regarding the original processing steps: Reads were cleaned with Trimmomatic, merged with FLASH into complete CDR3 sequences, and assigned to V(D)J germline segments with MiTCR. Clonal diversity was calculated as the inverse Simpson's index using VDJtools. A read counted as productive if the sequence was in-frame and lacked a premature stop codon. The raw public reads went through TCRdb reprocessing: fastp at Q25, MiXCR clone calling, in-frame beta chains kept. Identical CDR3 protein sequences are pooled into one entry, listed with their most common genes and DNA. TCRdb's processing, not the authors', yielded these V and J calls. This sample lists fewer than 120,000 distinct CDR3 sequences; approximately 87% were detected once. The ten largest clones capture approximately 24% of the sample.

RNA was extracted from bulk unsorted tissue and checked for quality with a NanoDrop ND-1000 and an Agilent 2100. The donors were newly diagnosed lung cancer patients admitted for thoracic surgery in China from August to November 2014 who had not received prior chemotherapy. Anyone who had undergone radiotherapy or chemotherapy before, or who had another cancer at the same time, was left out of the study. Pieces of surgical tissue measuring roughly 1-2.3 cm3 were kept in RNAlater solution and stored at -80 degrees C until use. Specimen: lung tumor tissue. This sequence originates from a man in his 70s with non-small cell lung cancer.

At the DNA level, the sequence is TGTGCTAGCAGTAGTTTAGTGGAGACCCAGTACTTC. It specifies CASSSLVETQYF. This sequence uses TRBV12-3 or TRBV12-4 and TRBJ2-5; the D gene remains uncertain. Reading from cysteine to phenylalanine, the CDR3 counts 12 amino acids. The sequence is cut down to CDR3 DNA, 36 bases in frame from base 1.